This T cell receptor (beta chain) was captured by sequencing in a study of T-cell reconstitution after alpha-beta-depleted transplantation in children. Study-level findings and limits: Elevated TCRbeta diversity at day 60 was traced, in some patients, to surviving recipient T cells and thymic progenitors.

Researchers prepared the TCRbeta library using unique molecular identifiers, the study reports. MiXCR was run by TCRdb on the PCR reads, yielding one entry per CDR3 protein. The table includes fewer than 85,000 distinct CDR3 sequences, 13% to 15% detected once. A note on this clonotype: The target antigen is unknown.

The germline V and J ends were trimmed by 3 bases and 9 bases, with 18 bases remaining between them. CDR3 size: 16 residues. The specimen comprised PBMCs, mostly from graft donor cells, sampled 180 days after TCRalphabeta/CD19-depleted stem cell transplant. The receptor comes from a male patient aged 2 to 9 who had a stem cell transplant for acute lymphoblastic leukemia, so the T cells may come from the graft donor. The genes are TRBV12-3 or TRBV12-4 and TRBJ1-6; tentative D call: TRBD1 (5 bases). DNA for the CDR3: TGTGCCAGCAGTTTGAGCAGGGTTAAGGTCGGTTCACCCCTCCACTTT. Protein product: CASSLSRVKVGSPLHF.